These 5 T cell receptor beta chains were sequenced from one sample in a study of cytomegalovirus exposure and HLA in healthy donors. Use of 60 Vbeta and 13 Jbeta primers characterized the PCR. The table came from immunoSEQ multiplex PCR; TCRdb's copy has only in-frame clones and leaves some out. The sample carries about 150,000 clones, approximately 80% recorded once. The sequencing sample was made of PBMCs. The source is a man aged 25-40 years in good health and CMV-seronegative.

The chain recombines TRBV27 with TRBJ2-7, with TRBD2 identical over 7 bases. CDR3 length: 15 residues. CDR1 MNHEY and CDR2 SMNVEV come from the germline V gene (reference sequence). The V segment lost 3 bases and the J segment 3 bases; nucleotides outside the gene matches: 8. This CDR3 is CASSFLGLPHYEQYF. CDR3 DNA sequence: TGTGCCAGCAGTTTTTTGGGACTACCCCACTACGAGCAGTACTTC.

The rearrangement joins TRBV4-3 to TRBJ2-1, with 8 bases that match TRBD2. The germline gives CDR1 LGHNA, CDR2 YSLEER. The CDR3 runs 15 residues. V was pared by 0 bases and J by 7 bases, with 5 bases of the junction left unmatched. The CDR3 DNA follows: TGCGCCAGCAGCCAAGATCAAGCGGGAGTGAATGAGCAGTTCTTC. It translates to CASSQDQAGVNEQFF.

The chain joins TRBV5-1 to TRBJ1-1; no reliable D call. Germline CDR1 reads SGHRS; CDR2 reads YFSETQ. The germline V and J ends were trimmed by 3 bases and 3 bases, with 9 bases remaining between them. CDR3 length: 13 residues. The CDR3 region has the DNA TGCGCCAGCAGCTGGTCACAAGACACTGAAGCTTTCTTT. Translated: CASSWSQDTEAFF. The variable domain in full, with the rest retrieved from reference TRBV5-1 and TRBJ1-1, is KAGVTQTPRYLIKTRGQQVTLSCSPISGHRSVSWYQQTPGQGLQFLFEYFSETQRNKGNFPGRFSGRQFSNSRSEMNVSTLELGDSALYLCASSWSQDTEAFFGQGTRLTVV.

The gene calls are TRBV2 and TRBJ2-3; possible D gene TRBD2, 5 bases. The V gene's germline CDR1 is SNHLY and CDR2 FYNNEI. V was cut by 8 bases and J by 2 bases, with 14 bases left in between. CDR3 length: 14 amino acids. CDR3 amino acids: CASQLQAATDTQYF. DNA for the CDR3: TGTGCCAGCCAACTTCAAGCGGCCACAGATACGCAGTATTTT. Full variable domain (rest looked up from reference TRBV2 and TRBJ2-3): EPEVTQTPSHQVTQMGQEVILRCVPISNHLYFYWYRQILGQKVEFLVSFYNNEISEKSEIFDDQFSVERPDGSNFTLKIRSTKLEDSAMYFCASQLQAATDTQYFGPGTRLTVL.

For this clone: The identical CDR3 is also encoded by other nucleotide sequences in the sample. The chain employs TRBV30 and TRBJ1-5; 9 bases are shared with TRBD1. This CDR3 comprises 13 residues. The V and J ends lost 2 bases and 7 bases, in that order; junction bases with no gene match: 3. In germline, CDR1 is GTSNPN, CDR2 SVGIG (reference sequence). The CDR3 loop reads CAWSTQGAQPQHF. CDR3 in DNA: TGTGCCTGGAGTACACAGGGGGCCCAGCCCCAGCATTTT.